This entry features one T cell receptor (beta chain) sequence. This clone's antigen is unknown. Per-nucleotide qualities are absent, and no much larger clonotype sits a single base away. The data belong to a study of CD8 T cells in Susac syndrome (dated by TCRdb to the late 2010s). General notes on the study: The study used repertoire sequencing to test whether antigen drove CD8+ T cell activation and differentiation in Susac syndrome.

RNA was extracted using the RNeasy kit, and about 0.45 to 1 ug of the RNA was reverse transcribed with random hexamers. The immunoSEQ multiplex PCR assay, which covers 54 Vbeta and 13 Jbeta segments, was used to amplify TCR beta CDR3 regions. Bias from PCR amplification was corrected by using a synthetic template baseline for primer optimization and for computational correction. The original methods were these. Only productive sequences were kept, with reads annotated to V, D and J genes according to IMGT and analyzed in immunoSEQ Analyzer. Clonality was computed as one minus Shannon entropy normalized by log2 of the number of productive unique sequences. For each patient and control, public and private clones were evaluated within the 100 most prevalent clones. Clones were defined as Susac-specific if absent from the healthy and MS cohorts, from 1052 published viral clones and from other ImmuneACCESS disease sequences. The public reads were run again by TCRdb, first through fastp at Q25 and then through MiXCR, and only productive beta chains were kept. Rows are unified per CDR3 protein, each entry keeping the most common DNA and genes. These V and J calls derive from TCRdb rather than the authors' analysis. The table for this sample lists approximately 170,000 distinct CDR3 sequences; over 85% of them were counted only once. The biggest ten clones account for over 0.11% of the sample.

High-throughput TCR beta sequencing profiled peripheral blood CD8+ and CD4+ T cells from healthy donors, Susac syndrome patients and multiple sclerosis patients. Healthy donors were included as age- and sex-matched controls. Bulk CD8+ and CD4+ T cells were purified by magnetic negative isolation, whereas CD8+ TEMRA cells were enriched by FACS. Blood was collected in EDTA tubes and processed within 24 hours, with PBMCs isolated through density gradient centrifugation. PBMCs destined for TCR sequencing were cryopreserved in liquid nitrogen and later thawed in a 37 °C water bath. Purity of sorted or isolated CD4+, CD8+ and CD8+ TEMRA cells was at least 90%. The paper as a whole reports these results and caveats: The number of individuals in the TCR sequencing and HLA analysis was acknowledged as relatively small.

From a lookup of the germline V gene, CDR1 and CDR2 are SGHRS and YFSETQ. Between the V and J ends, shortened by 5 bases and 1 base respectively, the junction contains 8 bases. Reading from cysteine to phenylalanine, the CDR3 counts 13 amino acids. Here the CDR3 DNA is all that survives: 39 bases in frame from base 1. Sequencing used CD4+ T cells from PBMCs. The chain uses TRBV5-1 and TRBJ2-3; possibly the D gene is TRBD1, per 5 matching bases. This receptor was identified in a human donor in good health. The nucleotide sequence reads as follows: TGCGCCAGCAGAGGGGAAGGCACAGATACGCAGTATTTT. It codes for CASRGEGTDTQYF.